The present entry profiles one TCR beta chain with its context. It has no known antigen specificity. The input lacks base qualities; no much larger clone sits a single base away. The record originates from a study of T cell repertoires in cytomegalovirus infection (dated by TCRdb to the late 2010s). Context from the whole study: Donor HLA type was relevant to the analysis, because carriage of CMV infection together with the matching HLA type was indicated by public TCR beta signatures. The research as a whole found: In the ex vivo response, HLA-C-restricted CMV-specific TCR beta clonotypes were dominant, and in two of eight donors the single most frequent clonotype came from this HLA-C-restricted group. In both this cohort and an independent approximately 370-donor cohort, the cumulative frequency of public TCR beta family members distinguished carriers of CMV infection plus the relevant HLA type.

Deletion took 5 bases off V and 0 bases off J, with a span of 5 bases between the germline ends. The germline V gene specifies SGHTA as CDR1 and FQGNSA as CDR2. Measured from the cysteine to the phenylalanine, the CDR3 is 13 residues long. Left in the record is the CDR3 DNA by itself, 39 bases read in frame from the first base. Sequencing was carried out with an Illumina HiSeq 1500. TCRdb's own reprocessing of the public reads used fastp at Q25 and MiXCR and kept productive beta chains. Each record represents a unique CDR3 protein, reported with the most common genes and DNA among its rows. Counted in this sample were fewer than 300,000 distinct CDR3 sequences; 20% to 30% of them appeared once. The ten top clones hold roughly 13% of the sample.

Specimen: PBMCs. The sequence links TRBV7-2 to TRBJ1-5, with the identity of the D gene unclear. This receptor was identified in a human donor in good health (CMV status not recorded). Some clones in this sample may be carry-over from other donors' samples. The CDR3 region reads CASSQNSNQPQHF. At the DNA level, the sequence is TGTGCCAGCAGCCAAAATAGCAATCAGCCCCAGCATTTT.